This record looks at one T cell receptor beta chain sequence and its context. Here immunoSEQ multiplex PCR was the method, and the copy in TCRdb shows in-frame clones only, minus some. Of some 30,000 clones in the sample, around 82% were seen once. The source of the sample is a study of blood T cell repertoires in COVID-19. Whole-study context: Material from acute and convalescent COVID-19 was sourced from the United States, Italy and Spain. The cDNA or gDNA used as material had been derived from T cells, B-cell-depleted T cells, or PBMCs.

The CDR3 sequence is 13 residues long. Germline V gives CDR1 PRHDT, CDR2 FYEKMQ (reference sequence). The V end was cut by 5 bases, the J end by 7 bases, with 15 bases between. The TCR originated in a man older than 75 with active COVID-19. The material sequenced was peripheral blood. The V and J genes are TRBV13 and TRBJ2-7; D might be TRBD2 (5 bases). Here the CDR3 DNA reads TGTGCCAGCAGCCGAAGAGGGTTGGGAGAGCAGTACTTC. Encoded protein: CASSRRGLGEQYF.